This TCR beta chain was obtained from a study of blood T cell repertoires in COVID-19. Study as a whole: Samples taken during acute and convalescent COVID-19 were collected in the United States, Italy and Spain. Sources were T cells, B-cell-depleted T cells, or PBMCs; the material itself was cDNA or gDNA.

From germline, CDR1 is LNHNV and CDR2 YYDKDF (reference sequence). Trimming removed 0 bases at V and 5 bases at J, with 13 bases between. The CDR3 spans 15 residues. In the study's own analysis: Reference gene primer amplification gave nucleated cell count estimates. Some clones are missing from TCRdb's copy, which holds only in-frame ones; the method was immunoSEQ multiplex PCR. V and J calls plus clone size are reproduced from that table; the DNA served to infer D and trimming. The table records 150,000 to 200,000 clones, more than 90% of them present only once. This TCR was recovered from a man in his forties or fifties with acute or convalescent COVID-19. The sequencing input was peripheral blood. The chain uses TRBV15 and TRBJ1-2; D is uncertain. In DNA form, the CDR3 reads TGTGCCACCAGCAGAGATCCAGGCTTCCGTTATGGCTACACCTTC. Translation gives CATSRDPGFRYGYTF.